The source of this T cell receptor beta chain is a study of T cells in Graves' hyperthyroidism and ophthalmopathy. There are 17 residues in the CDR3. V lost 0 bases and J lost 4; bases outside the gene matches: 11. Germline V CDR1 and CDR2: MNHEY, SVGAGI. TCR beta CDR3 sequences were amplified from RNA transcripts. A set of HTBI primers served as the primers for a first-round RT-PCR of the TCR CDR3. A single record per CDR3 protein comes from TCRdb applying MiXCR to the multiplex PCR reads. The sample carries fewer than 900,000 distinct CDR3 sequences, over 15% recorded once. Uncontrolled infection, other autoimmune disease, pregnancy and lactation each barred patients from inclusion.

The chain employs TRBV6-5 and TRBJ1-1, with 7 bases that match TRBD1. This TCR was recovered from a man between 18 and 35 years old with Graves' hyperthyroidism. Sequenced sample: blood. The CDR3 sequence is CASSYSADRYLLTEAFF. The DNA of the CDR3 is TGTGCCAGCAGTTACTCGGCGGACAGGTATCTTCTCACTGAAGCTTTCTTT.